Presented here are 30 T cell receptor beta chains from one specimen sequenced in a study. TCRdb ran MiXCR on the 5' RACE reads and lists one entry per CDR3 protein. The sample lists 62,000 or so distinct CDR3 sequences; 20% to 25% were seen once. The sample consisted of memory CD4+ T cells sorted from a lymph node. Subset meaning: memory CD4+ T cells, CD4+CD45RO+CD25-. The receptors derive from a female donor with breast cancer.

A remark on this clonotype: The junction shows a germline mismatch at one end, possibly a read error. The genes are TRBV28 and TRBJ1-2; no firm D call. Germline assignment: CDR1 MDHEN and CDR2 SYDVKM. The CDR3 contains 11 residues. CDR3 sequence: CVSTDTFGYTF. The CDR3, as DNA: TGTGTCAGCACCGACACCTTCGGCTACACCTTC.

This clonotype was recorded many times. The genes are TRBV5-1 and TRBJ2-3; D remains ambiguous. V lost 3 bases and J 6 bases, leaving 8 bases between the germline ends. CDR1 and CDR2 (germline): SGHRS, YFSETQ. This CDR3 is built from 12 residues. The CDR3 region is CASSSDQDTQYF. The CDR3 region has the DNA TGCGCCAGCAGCTCGGACCAGGATACGCAGTATTTT.

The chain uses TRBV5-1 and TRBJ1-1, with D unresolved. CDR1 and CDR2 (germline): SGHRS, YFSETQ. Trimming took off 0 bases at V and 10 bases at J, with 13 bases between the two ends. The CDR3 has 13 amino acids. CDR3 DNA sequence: TGCGCCAGCAGCTTGGAGGTGGGAAGGGTAGCTTTCTTT. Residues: CASSLEVGRVAFF.

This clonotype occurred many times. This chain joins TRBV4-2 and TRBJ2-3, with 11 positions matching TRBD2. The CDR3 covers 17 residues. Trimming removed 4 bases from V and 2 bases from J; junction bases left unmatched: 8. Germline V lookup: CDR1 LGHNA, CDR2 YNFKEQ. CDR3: CASSRGSLAGATDTQYF. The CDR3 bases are TGTGCCAGCAGCCGTGGGTCACTAGCGGGAGCCACAGATACGCAGTATTTT.

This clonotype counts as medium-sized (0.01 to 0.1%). This CDR3 reads CASSWPGRGSTTGNEQFF. The CDR3 bases are TGTGCCAGCAGCTGGCCAGGCAGGGGGAGTACCACGGGTAATGAGCAGTTCTTC. The chain links TRBV7-9 to TRBJ2-1, with 7 bases matching TRBD1. J was trimmed by 7 bases and V by 4 bases; bases with no gene match: 19. CDR3 size: 18 residues. Per germline, CDR1 SEHNR and CDR2 FQNEAQ (reference sequence).

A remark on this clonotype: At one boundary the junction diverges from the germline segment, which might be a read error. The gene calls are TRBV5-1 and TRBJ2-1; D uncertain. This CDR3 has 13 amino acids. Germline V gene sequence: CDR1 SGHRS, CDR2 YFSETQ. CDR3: CASSLTQNNKQFF. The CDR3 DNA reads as TGCGCCAGCAGCTTGACACAAAACAATAAGCAGTTCTTC.

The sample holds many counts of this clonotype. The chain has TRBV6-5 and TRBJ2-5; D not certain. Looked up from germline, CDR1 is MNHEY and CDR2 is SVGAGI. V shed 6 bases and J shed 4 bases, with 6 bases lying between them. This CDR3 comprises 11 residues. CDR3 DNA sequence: TGTGCCAGCAGCCAGAGAGAGACCCAGTACTTC. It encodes CASSQRETQYF.

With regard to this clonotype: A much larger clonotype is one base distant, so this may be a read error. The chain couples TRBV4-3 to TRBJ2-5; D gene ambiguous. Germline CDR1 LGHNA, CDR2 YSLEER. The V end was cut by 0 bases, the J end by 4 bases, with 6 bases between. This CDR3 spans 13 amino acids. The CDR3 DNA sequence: TGCGCCAGCAGCCAAGATTTGGCAGAGACCCAGTACTTC. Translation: CASSQDLAETQYF.

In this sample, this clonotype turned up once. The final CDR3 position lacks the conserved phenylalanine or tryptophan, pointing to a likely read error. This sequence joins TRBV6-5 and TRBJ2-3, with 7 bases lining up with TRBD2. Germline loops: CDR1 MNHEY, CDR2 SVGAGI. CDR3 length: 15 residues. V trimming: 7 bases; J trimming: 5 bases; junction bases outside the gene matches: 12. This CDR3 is CASKEWGGGKDTQYL. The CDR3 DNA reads TGTGCCAGCAAAGAATGGGGCGGGGGAAAAGATACGCAGTATCTT.

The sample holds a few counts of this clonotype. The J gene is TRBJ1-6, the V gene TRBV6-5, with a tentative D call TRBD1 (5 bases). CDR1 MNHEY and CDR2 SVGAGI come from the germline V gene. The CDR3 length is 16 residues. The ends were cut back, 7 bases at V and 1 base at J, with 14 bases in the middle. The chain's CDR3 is CASTTREGSYNSPLHF. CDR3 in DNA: TGTGCCAGCACCACAAGGGAGGGGTCCTATAATTCACCCCTCCACTTT.

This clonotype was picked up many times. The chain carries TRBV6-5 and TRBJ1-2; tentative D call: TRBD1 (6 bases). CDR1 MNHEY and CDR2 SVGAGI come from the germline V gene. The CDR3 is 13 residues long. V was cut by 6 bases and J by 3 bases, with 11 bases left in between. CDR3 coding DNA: TGTGCCAGCAGGGCACAGGGCTACTATGGCTACACCTTC. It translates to CASRAQGYYGYTF.

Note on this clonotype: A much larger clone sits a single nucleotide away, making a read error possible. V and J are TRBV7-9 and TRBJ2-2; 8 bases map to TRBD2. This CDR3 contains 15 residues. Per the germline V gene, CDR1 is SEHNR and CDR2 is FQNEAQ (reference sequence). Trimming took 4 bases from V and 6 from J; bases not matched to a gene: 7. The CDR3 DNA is TGTGCCAGCAGCTCCAGCGGGAGTATCTCCGGGGAGCTGTTTTTT. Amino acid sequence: CASSSSGSISGELFF.

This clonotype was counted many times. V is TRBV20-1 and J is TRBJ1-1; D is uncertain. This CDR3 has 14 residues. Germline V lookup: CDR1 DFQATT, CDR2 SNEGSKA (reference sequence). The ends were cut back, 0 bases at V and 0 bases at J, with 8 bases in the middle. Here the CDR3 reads CSARESGLNTEAFF. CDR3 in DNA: TGCAGTGCTAGAGAGTCGGGTTTGAACACTGAAGCTTTCTTT.

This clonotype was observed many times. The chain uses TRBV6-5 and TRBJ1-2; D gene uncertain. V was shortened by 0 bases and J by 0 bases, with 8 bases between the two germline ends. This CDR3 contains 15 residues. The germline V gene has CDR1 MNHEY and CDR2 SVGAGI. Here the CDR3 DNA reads TGTGCCAGCAGTTACTCGGGATTCTCTAACTATGGCTACACCTTC. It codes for CASSYSGFSNYGYTF.

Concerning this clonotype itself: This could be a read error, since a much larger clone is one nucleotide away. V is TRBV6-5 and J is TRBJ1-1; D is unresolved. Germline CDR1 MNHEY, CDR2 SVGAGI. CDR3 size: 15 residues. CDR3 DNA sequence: TGTGCCAGCAGTTACGATTCCGGCCTTAACACTGGAGCTTTCTTT. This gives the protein CASSYDSGLNTGAFF.

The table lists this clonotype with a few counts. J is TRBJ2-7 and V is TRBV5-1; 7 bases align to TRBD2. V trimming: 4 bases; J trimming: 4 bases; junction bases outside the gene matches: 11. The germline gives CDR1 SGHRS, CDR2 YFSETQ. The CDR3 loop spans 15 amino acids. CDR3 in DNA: TGCGCCAGCAGCCGGAACCTAGCGGCGGAATACGAGCAGTACTTC. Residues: CASSRNLAAEYEQYF.

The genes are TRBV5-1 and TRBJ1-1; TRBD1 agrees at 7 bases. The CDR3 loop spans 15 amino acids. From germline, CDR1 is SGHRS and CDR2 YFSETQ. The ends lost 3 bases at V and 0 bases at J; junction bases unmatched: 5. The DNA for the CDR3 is TGCGCCAGCAGCTCGTATGGGACAGTGAACACTGAAGCTTTCTTT. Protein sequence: CASSSYGTVNTEAFF.

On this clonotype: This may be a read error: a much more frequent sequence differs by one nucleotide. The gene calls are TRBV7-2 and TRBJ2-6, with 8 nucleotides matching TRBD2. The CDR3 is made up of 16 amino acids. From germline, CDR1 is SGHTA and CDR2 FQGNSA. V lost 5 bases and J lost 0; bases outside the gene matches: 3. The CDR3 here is CASSRGTSSGANVLTF. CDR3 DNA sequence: TGTGCCAGCAGCCGCGGGACTAGCTCTGGGGCCAACGTCCTGACTTTC.

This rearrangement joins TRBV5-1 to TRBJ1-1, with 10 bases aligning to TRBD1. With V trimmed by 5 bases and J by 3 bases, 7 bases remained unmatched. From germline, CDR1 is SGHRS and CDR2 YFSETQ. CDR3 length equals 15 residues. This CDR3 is CASSSTGTGDTEAFF. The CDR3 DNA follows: TGCGCCAGCAGTTCAACCGGGACAGGGGACACTGAAGCTTTCTTT. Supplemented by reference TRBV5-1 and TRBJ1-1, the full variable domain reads KAGVTQTPRYLIKTRGQQVTLSCSPISGHRSVSWYQQTPGQGLQFLFEYFSETQRNKGNFPGRFSGRQFSNSRSEMNVSTLELGDSALYLCASSSTGTGDTEAFFGQGTRLTVV.

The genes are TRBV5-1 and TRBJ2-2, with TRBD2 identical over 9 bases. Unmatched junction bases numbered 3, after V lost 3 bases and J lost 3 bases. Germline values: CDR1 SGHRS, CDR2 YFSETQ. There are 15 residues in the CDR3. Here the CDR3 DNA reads TGCGCCAGCAGCTCCTTAGCGGGAGACACCGGGGAGCTGTTTTTT. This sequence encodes CASSSLAGDTGELFF.

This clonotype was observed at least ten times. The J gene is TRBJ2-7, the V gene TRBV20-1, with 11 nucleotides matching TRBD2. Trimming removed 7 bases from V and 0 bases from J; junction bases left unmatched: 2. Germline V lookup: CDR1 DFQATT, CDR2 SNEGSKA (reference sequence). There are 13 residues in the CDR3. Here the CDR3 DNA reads TGCAGTGTCGGACTAGCGGGCTCCTACGAGCAGTACTTC. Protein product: CSVGLAGSYEQYF.

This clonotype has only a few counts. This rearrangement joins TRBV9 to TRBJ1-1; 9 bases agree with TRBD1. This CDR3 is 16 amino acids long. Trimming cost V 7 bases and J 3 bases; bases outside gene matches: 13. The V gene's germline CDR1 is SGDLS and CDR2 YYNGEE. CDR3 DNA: TGTGCCAGCTCAAAAACAGGGGGCGGTGGGCACACTGAAGCTTTCTTT. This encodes CASSKTGGGGHTEAFF.

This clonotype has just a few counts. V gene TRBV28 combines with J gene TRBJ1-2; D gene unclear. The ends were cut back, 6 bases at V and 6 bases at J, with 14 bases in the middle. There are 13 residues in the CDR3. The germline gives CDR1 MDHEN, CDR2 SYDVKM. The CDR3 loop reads CASSPPWYDGYTF. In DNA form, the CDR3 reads TGTGCCAGCAGCCCGCCGTGGTACGATGGCTACACCTTC.

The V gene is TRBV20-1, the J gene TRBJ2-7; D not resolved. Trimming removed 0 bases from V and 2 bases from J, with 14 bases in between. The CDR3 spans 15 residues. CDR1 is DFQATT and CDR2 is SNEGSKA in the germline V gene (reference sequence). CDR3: CSARDPATGTYEQYF. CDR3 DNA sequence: TGCAGTGCTAGAGATCCGGCGACTGGGACCTACGAGCAGTACTTC.

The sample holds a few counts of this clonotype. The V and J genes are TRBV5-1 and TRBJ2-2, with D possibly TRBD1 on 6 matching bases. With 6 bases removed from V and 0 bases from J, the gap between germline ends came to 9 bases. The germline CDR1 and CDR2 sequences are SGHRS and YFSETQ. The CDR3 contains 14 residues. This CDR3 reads CASNRDTNTGELFF. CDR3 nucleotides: TGCGCCAGCAACCGGGACACGAACACCGGGGAGCTGTTTTTT.

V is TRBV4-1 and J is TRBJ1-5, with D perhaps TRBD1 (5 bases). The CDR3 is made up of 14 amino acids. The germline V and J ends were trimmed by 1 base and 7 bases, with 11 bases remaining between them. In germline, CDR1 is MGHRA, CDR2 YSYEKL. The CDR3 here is CASSQGRGRQPQHF. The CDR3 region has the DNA TGCGCCAGCAGCCAAGGTAGGGGACGCCAGCCCCAGCATTTT.

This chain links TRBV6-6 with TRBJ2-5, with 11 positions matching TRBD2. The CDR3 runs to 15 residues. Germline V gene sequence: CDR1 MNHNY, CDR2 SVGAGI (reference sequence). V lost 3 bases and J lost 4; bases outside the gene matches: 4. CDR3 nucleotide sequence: TGTGCCAGCAGTTATACTAGCGGGAGTCGAGAGACCCAGTACTTC. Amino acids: CASSYTSGSRETQYF.

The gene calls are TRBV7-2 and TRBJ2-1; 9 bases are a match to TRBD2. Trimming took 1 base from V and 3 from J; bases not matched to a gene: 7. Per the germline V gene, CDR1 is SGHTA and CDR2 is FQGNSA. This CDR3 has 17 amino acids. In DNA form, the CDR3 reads TGTGCCAGCAGCTTAGTTCTTATAGCGGGAGACTACAATGAGCAGTTCTTC. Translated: CASSLVLIAGDYNEQFF.

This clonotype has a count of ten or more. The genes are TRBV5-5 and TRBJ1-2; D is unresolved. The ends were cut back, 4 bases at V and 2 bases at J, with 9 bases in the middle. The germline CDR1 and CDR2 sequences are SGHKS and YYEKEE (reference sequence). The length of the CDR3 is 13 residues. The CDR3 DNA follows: TGTGCCAGCAGCCAGGCCCGGAACTATGGCTACACCTTC. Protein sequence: CASSQARNYGYTF.

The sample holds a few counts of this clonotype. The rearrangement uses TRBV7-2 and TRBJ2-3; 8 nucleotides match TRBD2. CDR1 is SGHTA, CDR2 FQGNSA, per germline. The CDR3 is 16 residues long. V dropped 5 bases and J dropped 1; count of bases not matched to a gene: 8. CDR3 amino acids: CASSPRSGSRTDTQYF. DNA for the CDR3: TGTGCCAGCAGCCCTCGCAGCGGGAGCCGCACAGATACGCAGTATTTT.